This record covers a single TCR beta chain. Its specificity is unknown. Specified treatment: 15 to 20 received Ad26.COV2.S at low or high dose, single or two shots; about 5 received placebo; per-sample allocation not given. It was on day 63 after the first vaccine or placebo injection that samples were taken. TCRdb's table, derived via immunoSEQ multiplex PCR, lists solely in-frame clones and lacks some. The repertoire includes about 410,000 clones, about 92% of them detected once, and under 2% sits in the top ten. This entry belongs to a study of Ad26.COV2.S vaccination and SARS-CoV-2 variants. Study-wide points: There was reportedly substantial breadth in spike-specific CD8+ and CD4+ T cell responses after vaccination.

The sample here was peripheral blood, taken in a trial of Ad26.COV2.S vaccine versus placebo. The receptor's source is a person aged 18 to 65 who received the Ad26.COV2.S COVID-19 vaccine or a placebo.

CDR3 bases: TGCGCCAGCAGCCAAGATGGACACTCTGGGGCCAACGTCCTGACTTTC. Residues: CASSQDGHSGANVLTF. The chain recombines TRBV4-3 with TRBJ2-6; TRBD1 might be the D (5 bases). Trimming took off 0 bases at V and 0 bases at J, with 6 bases between the two ends. The CDR3 spans 16 residues. CDR1 and CDR2 from the germline V gene are LGHNA and YSLEER.